This TCR beta chain appears in the sequencing data of a study of T cell repertoires in aging, cancer and after chemotherapy. About the study: Donor ages fell into six groups from 30 or younger up to 70 or older.

TCR beta rearrangements were amplified from peripheral blood genomic DNA. A mixed TRB-A/B primer pool amplified rearranged TRB by multiplex touch-down PCR. TCRdb reprocessed the multiplex PCR reads with MiXCR, giving one entry per CDR3 protein. Of 1,100 or so distinct CDR3 sequences in the sample, about 25% were seen once. Within the sample, this clonotype is large. The V end was cut by 5 bases, the J end by 7 bases, with 17 bases between. Germline V gene lookup returns CDR1 SQVTM and CDR2 ANQGSEA. The CDR3 extends over 13 amino acids. The sequenced sample was blood. The chain combines TRBV29-1 with TRBJ1-1; the D gene is possibly TRBD1 (5 bases). This receptor was identified in a human donor with a solid tumor. For the CDR3, the DNA is TGCAGCGTTAAAGGGGTCCTACTTGGTGAAGCTTTCTTT. It is translated as CSVKGVLLGEAFF.